The rows below give T cell receptor beta chains drawn from one sample of a study of cytomegalovirus exposure and HLA in healthy donors. The table came from immunoSEQ multiplex PCR; TCRdb's copy has only in-frame clones and leaves some out. The data contain 110,000 to 150,000 clones, about 10% of them singletons. The sequencing input was PBMCs. These receptors originate from a man aged 50 to 60 in good health and CMV-seronegative. CDR3s include the opening cysteine and the closing phenylalanine or tryptophan. The order of the fields is V gene, D gene, J gene, clone size, CDR3 DNA, CDR3 protein. A D gene is named only where the DNA matches it firmly. Clone size appears in some rows only: once, few, many, or a class for an expanded clone.

TRBV28	TRBD1	TRBJ1-5	-	TGTGCCAGCAGTTGGACAGGACTGGCCCCGGCCCAGCATTTT	CASSWTGLAPAQHF
TRBV6-5	-	TRBJ1-1	few	TGTGCCAGCAGTTCTCCGCGGACGGGAAACACTGAAGCTTTCTTT	CASSSPRTGNTEAFF
TRBV7-9	TRBD1	TRBJ2-2	few	TGTGCCAGCAGCTTAGGAGACAGGGCTTTTGCCGGGGAGCTGTTTTTT	CASSLGDRAFAGELFF
TRBV6-1	TRBD1	TRBJ2-7	-	TGTGCCAGCAGTGAACAGGGGGCGCGGATCGAGCAGTACTTC	CASSEQGARIEQYF
TRBV4-1	TRBD1	TRBJ2-5	-	TGCGCCAGCAGCCAAGCCGGGGCAGGGGGTTATCAGGCCCAGTACTTC	CASSQAGAGGYQAQYF
TRBV10-1	-	TRBJ2-1	few	TGCGCCAGCAGTGAATTCGCCGTTTCTAAAAATGAGCAGTTCTTC	CASSEFAVSKNEQFF
TRBV5-4	-	TRBJ2-3	-	TGTGCCAGCAGCAAGGGACTCCAAGATACGCAGTATTTT	CASSKGLQDTQYF
TRBV25-1	TRBD1	TRBJ1-1	-	TGTGCCAGCAGTCCCAGGGGGTCGGACACTGAAGCTTTCTTT	CASSPRGSDTEAFF
TRBV4-1	-	TRBJ2-5	many	TGCGCCAGCAGCCATCCCCCGACGGAGGGGAGGGAGACCCAGTACTTC	CASSHPPTEGRETQYF
TRBV19	TRBD1	TRBJ1-1	-	TGTGCCAGTAGTATGAGGGACAGGTGGGGTGCTTTCTTT	CASSMRDRWGAFF
TRBV5-1	TRBD1	TRBJ1-1	few	TGCGCCAGCAGCTTGGGGGCAGGGGGATCAACTGAAGCTTTCTTT	CASSLGAGGSTEAFF
TRBV5-8	TRBD2	TRBJ2-1	-	TGTGCCAGCAGCCCGATAGCGGGGGGGCCCCATGAGCAGTTCTTC	CASSPIAGGPHEQFF
TRBV7-2	TRBD1	TRBJ2-7	few	TGTGCCAGCAGCCAGGGGACAGGGGGTAAGGGCGAGCAGTACTTC	CASSQGTGGKGEQYF
TRBV4-1	-	TRBJ2-7	-	TGCGCCAGCAGCCAATTAACTTTGGTTTCCTACGAGCAGTACTTC	CASSQLTLVSYEQYF
TRBV19	TRBD1	TRBJ2-2	-	TGTGCCAGTAGGAGGGACAGGGGAGTAACCGGGGAGCTGTTTTTT	CASRRDRGVTGELFF
TRBV19	-	TRBJ2-2	-	TGTGCCAGTAGTGTACCGGTGGGGCACCCGAACACCGGGGAGCTGTTTTTT	CASSVPVGHPNTGELFF
TRBV7-3	-	TRBJ1-2	-	TGTGCCAGCAGCCCGGACCGGGAAGGCCTCTATGGCTACACCTTC	CASSPDREGLYGYTF
TRBV2	-	TRBJ1-5	few	TGTGCCAGCACCGGGATTAGCGATCAGCCCCAGCATTTT	CASTGISDQPQHF
TRBV18	TRBD1	TRBJ1-2	-	TGTGCCAGCTCACAACCGGGACAGCTGTCGGGGGGCTACACCTTC	CASSQPGQLSGGYTF
TRBV18	-	TRBJ2-3	-	TGTGCCAGCTCACCGAAGGAGCGGGTGCAGTTAAATACGCAGTATTTT	CASSPKERVQLNTQYF
TRBV19	-	TRBJ1-5	few	TGTGCCAGTACCACCTCACAGGGCCTCGGTCAGCCCCAGCATTTT	CASTTSQGLGQPQHF
TRBV15	TRBD2	TRBJ2-5	-	TGTGCCACCAGCAGAGATCTCTGGTCCGGCCTAGCGGTTCAAGAGACCCAGTACTTC	CATSRDLWSGLAVQETQYF
TRBV19	-	TRBJ1-2	-	TGTGCCAGTAGTGAACAGATTATTAGCTATGGCTACACCTTC	CASSEQIISYGYTF
TRBV14	TRBD1	TRBJ1-3	few	TGTGCCAGCAGCACACACGGGGACAGGGCGAGCTCTGGAAACACCATATATTTT	CASSTHGDRASSGNTIYF
TRBV19	-	TRBJ2-2	few	TGTGCCAGTATAGACAGGACGAACACCGGGGAGCTGTTTTTT	CASIDRTNTGELFF
TRBV9	-	TRBJ1-6	-	TGTGCCAGCAGCCTCGACAGTTTGGTAAATTCACCCCTCCACTTT	CASSLDSLVNSPLHF
TRBV30	-	TRBJ1-4	-	TGTGCCTGGTTGGAACTCGGGGAGAGGGAAAAACTGTTTTTT	CAWLELGEREKLFF
TRBV10-1	-	TRBJ2-3	-	TGCGCCAGCAGTGTGTTGAGGGGGATGAGCACAGATACGCAGTATTTT	CASSVLRGMSTDTQYF
TRBV10-1	-	TRBJ2-3	few	TGCGCCAGCAGTGACTATAAACCCCCCGGGTATACGCAGTATTTT	CASSDYKPPGYTQYF
TRBV11-2	-	TRBJ1-4	-	TGTGCCAGCAGCTTAGTACAGGGTGGCGAAAAACTGTTTTTT	CASSLVQGGEKLFF
TRBV27	-	TRBJ1-1	few	TGTGCCAGCAGTTTACTCGGGGGCACTGAAGCTTTCTTT	CASSLLGGTEAFF
TRBV27	TRBD2	TRBJ2-1	few	TGTGCCAGCAGTTTGGACCCAACTAGCGGGAGGCGCGATGAGCAGTTCTTC	CASSLDPTSGRRDEQFF